The 7 T cell receptor beta chains reported below all come from one sample, sequenced in a study of T cells in Graves' hyperthyroidism and ophthalmopathy. Researchers took RNA transcripts and amplified the TCR beta CDR3 regions from them. An initial round of RT-PCR targeting the TCR CDR3 relied on the HTBI primer set. TCRdb processed the multiplex PCR reads anew with MiXCR; each CDR3 protein has one entry. The repertoire holds fewer than 500,000 distinct CDR3 sequences, with roughly 13% as singletons. The sequenced sample was blood. The receptors originated from a man in his thirties or forties with Graves' hyperthyroidism that later progressed to Graves' ophthalmopathy.

This clonotype was observed a single time. A read error is possible here, since a much larger clone lies one base away. The gene calls are TRBV6-1 and TRBJ2-5; 10 bases line up with TRBD1. V gave up 5 bases and J gave up 4 bases; unmatched junction bases: 4. Germline V gene data show CDR1 as MNHNS and CDR2 as SASEGT. This CDR3 contains 14 residues. CDR3: CASSKTGGRETQYF. Here the CDR3 DNA reads TGTGCCAGCAGTAAGACAGGGGGCAGAGAGACCCAGTACTTC.

The chain employs TRBV19 and TRBJ2-7, with D possibly being TRBD1 or TRBD2 (5 bases each). Trimming cost V 4 bases and J 3 bases, with 16 bases left between them. This CDR3 is built from 15 residues. Germline V gene data show CDR1 as LNHDA and CDR2 as SQIVND (reference sequence). The CDR3 nucleotides read TGTGCCAGTAGTACCGGGACGAGATCTCTCTACGAGCAGTACTTC. This translates into CASSTGTRSLYEQYF.

This clonotype was seen repeatedly, ten times or more. The chain employs TRBV30 and TRBJ2-3; a possible D gene is TRBD1 (6 bases). The CDR3 is 12 amino acids. Germline loops: CDR1 GTSNPN, CDR2 SVGIG (reference sequence). The CDR3 protein is CAASQGTDTQYF. CDR3 DNA: TGTGCTGCCTCCCAGGGGACAGATACGCAGTATTTT.

Many counts were recorded for this clonotype. The chain is built from TRBV28 and TRBJ2-7; D not certain. This CDR3 contains 12 residues. Germline V lookup: CDR1 MDHEN, CDR2 SYDVKM. V dropped 6 bases and J dropped 6 bases, with 12 bases sitting between them. The chain's CDR3 is CASRQIPSEQYF. The CDR3 DNA sequence: TGTGCCAGCAGACAGATCCCTAGCGAGCAGTACTTC.

With regard to this clonotype: A much larger clone lies one base from this, so it may be a read error. V usage is TRBV6-2 or TRBV6-3 and J usage is TRBJ2-5; tentative D call: TRBD1 (6 bases). The CDR3 is 16 residues long. The germline V gene encodes CDR1 MNHEY and CDR2 SVGEGT. V lost 7 bases and J lost 0, with 18 bases in between. The CDR3 coding sequence is TGTGCCAGCACCCAGGGGAGTGGCGGGTACCAAGAGACCCAGTACTTC. This encodes CASTQGSGGYQETQYF.

This clonotype has a handful of counts. The chain is built from TRBV5-1 and TRBJ2-1, with D possibly called TRBD1 or TRBD2 (6 bases each). CDR1 is SGHRS and CDR2 is YFSETQ in the germline V gene. This CDR3 comprises 16 residues. The V and J ends lost 9 bases and 4 bases respectively, with 23 bases between them. CDR3 nucleotide sequence: TGCGCCACCGGTAGGGGGGCGCGGGCGGCGTACAATGAGCAGTTCTTC. Protein: CATGRGARAAYNEQFF.

This clonotype has at least ten counts. The chain uses TRBV2 and TRBJ2-1; TRBD1 agrees at 7 bases. CDR3 length: 15 amino acids. V lost 7 bases, J lost 0 bases, and 6 bases stayed unmatched. The germline gives CDR1 SNHLY, CDR2 FYNNEI. Here the CDR3 DNA reads TGTGCCAGCAAACCCGGGACAGTCTCCTACAATGAGCAGTTCTTC. Translation gives CASKPGTVSYNEQFF.